This T cell receptor beta chain was recorded in a study of human T cells and chemical hapten exposure. Time point defined: patch test 1, 2 weeks after DPC sensitization. Noted treatment: therapeutic diphenylcyclopropenone sensitization with weekly scalp DPC. The junction had 4 bases not matched to a gene; V was cut back by 1 base and J by 3 bases. Germline CDR1 is SGHRS and CDR2 is YFSETQ. This CDR3 is built from 16 residues. In TCRdb, the RACE reads were re-called with MiXCR into one record per CDR3 protein. The sample includes 95,000 or so distinct CDR3 sequences, about 10% seen only once; the top ten take less than 2.5%.

This specimen consisted of whole blood, obtained in connection with sensitization to the hapten diphenylcyclopropenone (DPC). V usage is TRBV5-1 and J usage is TRBJ2-3; 11 bases map to TRBD2. This sequence was found in a man between 40 and 49 years old with alopecia areata. Some clones in this sample may be carry-over from other donors' samples. CDR3 coding DNA: TGCGCCAGCAGCTTGACTAGCGGGAGTGTAACAGATACGCAGTATTTT. Its protein product is CASSLTSGSVTDTQYF.